The rows below give T cell receptor beta chains drawn from one sample of a study of cytomegalovirus exposure and HLA in healthy donors. Generated by immunoSEQ multiplex PCR, the TCRdb table keeps only in-frame clones and is missing some. This sample carries some 180,000 clones, about 80% of them seen once, and the ten largest clones take over 12%. Sequencing was carried out using PBMCs. These receptors came from a woman in her 30s in good health and CMV-seropositive. Each CDR3 is given with its conserved first and last residue. D genes are given only for firm matches. Rows may omit the clone size; those that give it use once, few, many or a size class.

NA	TRBV4-1	TRBJ2-5	NA	TGCGCCAGCAGCTCGGGACAGGGAAAGCGGGAGGAGACCCAGTACTTC	CASSSGQGKREETQYF
TRBD2	TRBV19	TRBJ2-1	NA	TGTGCCAGTAGCCTAGGACTAGCGGGAGTACCCACGATAGGCAATGAGCAGTTCTTC	CASSLGLAGVPTIGNEQFF
TRBD2	TRBV27	TRBJ2-1	NA	TGTGCCAGCAGACCTCGCCTAGCGGGAGGCTATGAGCAGTTCTTC	CASRPRLAGGYEQFF
NA	TRBV29-1	TRBJ2-1	NA	TGCAGCGTTGGTGGGCCCCGGGGTCATGAGCAGTTCTTC	CSVGGPRGHEQFF
NA	TRBV9	TRBJ2-1	once	TGTGCCAGCAGCGTAGCGTGGTGGGGGCCTGAGCAGTTCTTC	CASSVAWWGPEQFF
NA	TRBV6-6	TRBJ2-7	NA	TGTGCCAGCAGTGACCTACAGGGTGACGAGCAGTACTTC	CASSDLQGDEQYF
NA	TRBV5-6	TRBJ2-7	NA	TGTGCCAGCAGCTTGTTCCAGACAAGCCTCTACGAGCAGTACTTC	CASSLFQTSLYEQYF
NA	TRBV7-2	TRBJ2-5	NA	TGTGCCAGCAGCTTATCGTACCAAGAGACCCAGTACTTC	CASSLSYQETQYF
TRBD2	TRBV2	TRBJ2-3	NA	TGTGCCAGCAGAAAGCGGGAGGGGACAGATACGCAGTATTTT	CASRKREGTDTQYF
NA	TRBV19	TRBJ1-3	few	TGTGCCAGTAGTATGATTCCGAGCTCTGGAAACACCATATATTTT	CASSMIPSSGNTIYF
NA	TRBV7-9	TRBJ2-5	NA	TGTGCCAGCAGCTTAGTAGCCAGGGCAGGGGGGAAGACCCAGTACTTC	CASSLVARAGGKTQYF
NA	TRBV6-4	TRBJ1-5	NA	TGTGCCAGCAGTTCGGCAGGGCCTGATAGCAATCAGCCCCAGCATTTT	CASSSAGPDSNQPQHF
NA	TRBV7-2	TRBJ2-2	few	TGTGCCAGCAGCCGCCGTATACAGGAGAACACCGGGGAGCTGTTTTTT	CASSRRIQENTGELFF
NA	TRBV2	TRBJ1-6	NA	TGTGCCAGCAGTGAAGGACAGTATAATTCACCCCTCCACTTT	CASSEGQYNSPLHF
TRBD1	TRBV6-1	TRBJ1-5	NA	TGTGCCAGCAGTGCCTGGGACAGGGGAAACGCTCAGCCCCAGCATTTT	CASSAWDRGNAQPQHF
NA	TRBV4-2	TRBJ1-4	few	TGTGCCAGCAGCCAAGTCCTCCCGGAGGAAGAAAAACTGTTTTTT	CASSQVLPEEEKLFF
NA	TRBV30	TRBJ1-5	NA	TGTGCCTGGAGTCGGCGGTTTCAGGACAATAGCAATCAGCCCCAGCATTTT	CAWSRRFQDNSNQPQHF
NA	TRBV14	TRBJ1-1	NA	TGTGCCAGCAGCCATGGACTGGGGATGAACACTGAAGCTTTCTTT	CASSHGLGMNTEAFF
TRBD2	TRBV13	TRBJ2-1	NA	TGTGCCAGCAGCTTAGGGACTAGCGGGAGCAATGAGCAGTTCTTC	CASSLGTSGSNEQFF
NA	TRBV28	TRBJ2-5	NA	TGTGCCAGCAGTTTACTCGGTGGTGGGGCGGTTCAAGAGACCCAGTACTTC	CASSLLGGGAVQETQYF
NA	TRBV18	TRBJ1-1	NA	TGTGCCAGCTCACCGGGGGCGGAGAACACTGAAGCTTTCTTT	CASSPGAENTEAFF
NA	TRBV11-2	TRBJ1-1	NA	TGTGCCAGCAGCTTAGAATGGACAGTGGACACTGAAGCTTTCTTT	CASSLEWTVDTEAFF
TRBD1	TRBV29-1	TRBJ2-7	NA	TGCAGCGTTTTCGGACAGGGCCAGATCGAGCAGTACTTC	CSVFGQGQIEQYF
TRBD1	TRBV5-1	TRBJ1-1	NA	TGCGCCAGCAGCTTGTCAGGGGGCCTGGGCACTGAAGCTTTCTTT	CASSLSGGLGTEAFF
NA	TRBV11-3	TRBJ1-6	NA	TGTGCCAGCAGCTTAGGTCACAGGCCCGCTGGGGGGTCACCCCTCCACTTT	CASSLGHRPAGGSPLHF
NA	TRBV28	TRBJ1-1	NA	TGTGCCAGCAGTTTAAGTCCCCGCGCGAACACTGAAGCTTTCTTT	CASSLSPRANTEAFF
NA	TRBV7-9	TRBJ2-2	NA	TGTGCCAGCAGCTTGTTTGCGGGGGCTGGGACCGGGGAGCTGTTTTTT	CASSLFAGAGTGELFF
TRBD1	TRBV28	TRBJ1-1	NA	TGTGCCAGCAGTCTTCGAGCCGGGACAGGGTACACTGAAGCTTTCTTT	CASSLRAGTGYTEAFF
NA	TRBV30	TRBJ2-1	NA	TGTGCCTGGGACAACTCCTACAATGAGCAGTTCTTC	CAWDNSYNEQFF